These T cell receptor beta chains were read from a single sample in a study of T cell responses to AZD1222 COVID-19 vaccine. Sequenced by immunoSEQ multiplex PCR; TCRdb stores in-frame clones only, minus some. The top ten clones hold roughly 1.3% of a sample with about 160,000 clones, 85% to 95% of them seen once. Sequencing was performed on peripheral blood, taken on day 0 of AZD1222 vaccination. The receptors shown here come from an adult in good health. Each CDR3 is given with its conserved first and last residue. The D gene is left open where the match is weak. The size entry is marked missing in some rows and otherwise reads once, few, many or a size class.

TRBV18	NA	TRBJ1-2	TRBD1	TGTGCCAGCTCAAGAGATGGACAGGGAGCATATGGCTACACCTTC	CASSRDGQGAYGYTF
TRBV15	few	TRBJ2-1	TRBD2	TGTGCCACCAGCAGACTACTAGCGGGGGTACCTCTGGAGCAGTTCTTC	CATSRLLAGVPLEQFF
TRBV19	NA	TRBJ2-1	TRBD2	TGTGCCAGTAGCCGGACGGGAGGGTTGAATGAGCAGTTCTTC	CASSRTGGLNEQFF
TRBV11-2	NA	TRBJ1-2	NA	TGTGCCAGCAGAGATTGGACTCACTATGGCTACACCTTC	CASRDWTHYGYTF
TRBV5-1	once	TRBJ1-4	NA	TGCGCCAGCAGCTTTTCACATCCTAATGAAAAACTGTTTTTT	CASSFSHPNEKLFF
TRBV7-9	NA	TRBJ1-2	NA	TGTGCCAGCAGCCCGAAGCAGGGTTACACCTTC	CASSPKQGYTF
TRBV19	NA	TRBJ2-1	TRBD2	TGTGCCAGTAGTACCCCCGGGAGGTCGTCCTACAATGAGCAGTTCTTC	CASSTPGRSSYNEQFF
TRBV7-3	NA	TRBJ2-6	TRBD1	TGTGCCAGCAGCTTATTGGACAGGGGCGGGTTCTCTGGGGCCAACGTCCTGACTTTC	CASSLLDRGGFSGANVLTF
TRBV9	once	TRBJ2-1	NA	TGTGCCAGCAGCGTAGGTGTAGGCTCCTACAATGAGCAGTTCTTC	CASSVGVGSYNEQFF
TRBV6-4	few	TRBJ2-1	NA	TGTGCCAGCAGTCCCGGGGATCACCATGAGCAGTTCTTC	CASSPGDHHEQFF
TRBV7-2	NA	TRBJ1-1	NA	TGTGCCAGCAGCTTAAGTATGAACACTGAAGCTTTCTTT	CASSLSMNTEAFF
TRBV24-1	NA	TRBJ2-2	TRBD1	TGTGCCACCAGCGGACAGGGTCAAACGGAGCTGTTTTTT	CATSGQGQTELFF
TRBV9	NA	TRBJ2-3	NA	TGTGCCAGCAGCGCCTACGGGGTAATCACGACGGCAGATACGCAGTATTTT	CASSAYGVITTADTQYF
TRBV28	NA	TRBJ1-1	NA	TGTGCCAGCAGTTTAGCAACGGGTGAAGCTTTCTTT	CASSLATGEAFF
TRBV6-1	NA	TRBJ2-1	NA	TGTGCCAGCAGTGAATCGACAGAGTACAATGAGCAGTTCTTC	CASSESTEYNEQFF
TRBV10-3	NA	TRBJ2-3	TRBD2	TGTGCCATCAGTGAGTCTAGCGGGCGCACAGATACGCAGTATTTT	CAISESSGRTDTQYF
TRBV18	NA	TRBJ1-1	NA	TGTGCCAGCTCACCACTTGATCAGGAAGGTGAAGCTTTCTTT	CASSPLDQEGEAFF
TRBV9	NA	TRBJ2-3	TRBD2	TGTGCCAGCAGCTATAGCGGGGGGCAGAACACAGATACGCAGTATTTT	CASSYSGGQNTDTQYF
TRBV5-4	few	TRBJ1-2	TRBD1	TGTGCCAGCAGCCCGGACAGGGTCCTAAGGGGCTACACCTTC	CASSPDRVLRGYTF
TRBV5-4	NA	TRBJ1-1	NA	TGTGCCAGCAGCACCCCCCGGGGGGGATACACTGAAGCTTTCTTT	CASSTPRGGYTEAFF
TRBV11-1	once	TRBJ2-1	TRBD2	TGTGCCAGCAGCATTGTAGCGGGAATAACCTACAATGAGCAGTTCTTC	CASSIVAGITYNEQFF
TRBV12-5	NA	TRBJ1-2	NA	TGTGCTAGTGGTTTGGGGGGGCAAGGGAATGGCTACACCTTC	CASGLGGQGNGYTF
TRBV7-9	NA	TRBJ1-1	NA	TGTGCCAGCAGCCAGACGGGGGACACTGAAGCTTTCTTT	CASSQTGDTEAFF
TRBV19	NA	TRBJ1-5	NA	TGTGCCAGTATTCAACCGGGGGGGGAACGACATTTT	CASIQPGGERHF
TRBV19	few	TRBJ1-1	NA	TGTGCCAGTAGCCCCACCCTCAGGGTAACTGAAGCTTTCTTT	CASSPTLRVTEAFF
TRBV7-2	NA	TRBJ1-5	TRBD1	TGTGCCAGCAGCTTAGATTCCCTGACAGGGGACAATCAGCCCCAGCATTTT	CASSLDSLTGDNQPQHF
TRBV28	NA	TRBJ2-3	NA	TGTGCCAGCAGTGGGGGCAGGACGCAGTATTTT	CASSGGRTQYF
TRBV19	NA	TRBJ2-1	NA	TGTGCCAGTAGTTACAGGGATCGCAATGAGCAGTTCTTC	CASSYRDRNEQFF
TRBV2	NA	TRBJ1-2	NA	TGTGCCAGCACCTCGTCGAGGGGCTACACCTTC	CASTSSRGYTF
TRBV5-1	NA	TRBJ2-2	TRBD2	TGCGCCAGCAGCCCCCGTTGGTTAGCGGGGGGGCCAGGGGACACCGGGGAGCTGTTTTTT	CASSPRWLAGGPGDTGELFF
TRBV4-3	NA	TRBJ2-5	NA	TGCGCCAGCAGCCTGCGCAGGGGTGGCGAGACCCAGTACTTC	CASSLRRGGETQYF
TRBV7-8	NA	TRBJ2-2	TRBD2	TGTGCCAGCAGCTTACATAGCGGGAGGGGGGACACCGGGGAGCTGTTTTTT	CASSLHSGRGDTGELFF
TRBV7-9	few	TRBJ1-2	TRBD1	TGTGCCAGCAGCTTGGACAGGGATAACGGCTACACCTTC	CASSLDRDNGYTF
TRBV6-5	NA	TRBJ1-4	TRBD1	TGTGCCAGCAGGACAGGGGGCAAGGAAGAAAAACTGTTTTTT	CASRTGGKEEKLFF
TRBV5-4	NA	TRBJ1-5	NA	TGTGCCAGCAGCCCGTCCTTATTAGTGCTGAGCAATCAGCCCCAGCATTTT	CASSPSLLVLSNQPQHF
TRBV7-9	NA	TRBJ2-1	NA	TGTGCCAGCAGCTTAGCGCGAACAGACTACAATGAGCAGTTCTTC	CASSLARTDYNEQFF
TRBV25-1	NA	TRBJ1-2	NA	TGTGCCAGCAGTGAAGGAGACTATGGCTACACCTTC	CASSEGDYGYTF
TRBV4-1	NA	TRBJ2-1	TRBD1	TGCGCCAGCAGCCACGGGACAGGGCACTACAATGAGCAGTTCTTC	CASSHGTGHYNEQFF
TRBV6-4	NA	TRBJ2-3	TRBD2	TGTGCCAGCAGTGACGAAGATAGCGGGGGGGCCATAGATACGCAGTATTTT	CASSDEDSGGAIDTQYF
TRBV7-2	once	TRBJ1-5	TRBD1	TGTGCCAGCAGCAAAACTCCGGGACAGAATCAGCCCCAGCATTTT	CASSKTPGQNQPQHF
TRBV5-1	once	TRBJ2-1	TRBD2	TGCGCCAGCAGCTTGGGCGGGGGAGATTACAATGAGCAGTTCTTC	CASSLGGGDYNEQFF
TRBV6-5	NA	TRBJ1-2	NA	TGTGCCAGCAGTTACTCGAGGAGTTGGGGCCTCTTAGGTACCTTC	CASSYSRSWGLLGTF
TRBV18	NA	TRBJ1-5	NA	TGTGCCAGCTCACCACTTTCGGGAGGTAGCAATCAGCCCCAGCATTTT	CASSPLSGGSNQPQHF
TRBV7-3	NA	TRBJ2-3	NA	TGTGCCAGCAGCTTATCACCTGGAGATACGCAGTATTTT	CASSLSPGDTQYF
TRBV29-1	NA	TRBJ1-2	NA	TGCAGCGTTGTCGGACAGAACTATGGCTACACCTTC	CSVVGQNYGYTF
TRBV6-5	NA	TRBJ2-3	NA	TGTGCCAGCAGTCGGGACTCCACAGATACGCAGTATTTT	CASSRDSTDTQYF
TRBV15	NA	TRBJ2-5	TRBD1	TGTGCCACCAGCAGCGCTCTTGAAGACAGGGGCGCGCGGGAGACCCAGTACTTC	CATSSALEDRGARETQYF
TRBV7-9	NA	TRBJ2-2	TRBD1	TGTGCCAGCAGCTCGCCTGGGACAGGGGGAATCGGGCACACCGGGGAGCTGTTTTTT	CASSSPGTGGIGHTGELFF